These 17 T cell receptor beta chains share one sample of origin, sequenced in a study of OX40 agonist ivuxolimab in advanced cancers. The protocol was immunoSEQ multiplex PCR, while the TCRdb copy is restricted to in-frame clones and leaves out a portion. The sample gives 40,000 to 50,000 clones, roughly 90% of which show up once; 1.1% is in the top ten. Sequencing was performed on CD4+ or CD8+ T cells sorted from blood, taken in a trial of the OX40 agonist ivuxolimab. The receptors derive from an adult with an advanced solid tumor such as melanoma, head and neck, liver or kidney cancer.

V is TRBV18 and J is TRBJ2-1; possible D gene TRBD1, 5 bases. CDR3 length: 16 amino acids. V was cut by 1 base and J by 0 bases, with 10 bases left in between. Germline loops: CDR1 KGHSH, CDR2 LQKENI. The CDR3 DNA reads TGTGCCAGCTCACCACGGGGCGCGAGCTCCTACAATGAGCAGTTCTTC. Translating it yields CASSPRGASSYNEQFF.

This chain uses TRBV28 with TRBJ2-3; 7 positions match TRBD1. In germline, CDR1 is MDHEN, CDR2 SYDVKM. V lost 2 bases, J lost 2 bases, and 1 base stayed unmatched. The CDR3 extends over 14 amino acids. The CDR3 DNA sequence: TGTGCCAGCAGTTTAGACAGGGCCACAGATACGCAGTATTTT. Translated: CASSLDRATDTQYF.

The CDR3 region has the DNA TGCGCCAGCAGCTTTGTAGCGGGAGTCCCCGGGGAGCTGTTTTTT. The encoded protein is CASSFVAGVPGELFF. The genes are TRBV5-1 and TRBJ2-2; the match to TRBD2 covers 9 bases. Trimming removed 2 bases from V and 6 bases from J; junction bases left unmatched: 5. Germline V gives CDR1 SGHRS, CDR2 YFSETQ. This CDR3 has 15 amino acids.

This clone came up once. The CDR3 is CASTPRSSTYEQYF. CDR3 bases: TGTGCCAGCACCCCCCGATCATCAACCTACGAGCAGTACTTC. The chain couples TRBV6-5 to TRBJ2-7; no clear D. This CDR3 has 14 amino acids. The V end lost 7 bases, the J end lost 2 bases, and 15 bases lay between the germline ends. Germline assignment: CDR1 MNHEY and CDR2 SVGAGI.

This chain connects TRBV9 to TRBJ2-5; the match to TRBD2 covers 11 bases. The ends lost 3 bases at V and 11 bases at J; junction bases unmatched: 9. The V gene's germline CDR1 is SGDLS and CDR2 YYNGEE. The CDR3 runs 14 residues. The chain's CDR3 is CASSGLAGSGEQYF. The CDR3 nucleotides read TGTGCCAGCAGCGGACTAGCGGGAAGCGGGGAGCAGTACTTC. Looking up the rest from reference TRBV9 and TRBJ2-5 gives the full variable domain: DSGVTQTPKHLITATGQRVTLRCSPRSGDLSVYWYQQSLDQGLQFLIQYYNGEERAKGNILERFSAQQFPDLHSELNLSSLELGDSALYFCASSGLAGSGEQYFGPGTRLLVL.

This clone occurred once. This rearrangement joins TRBV2 to TRBJ2-7; TRBD2 might be the D (5 bases). V was pared by 6 bases and J by 5 bases, with 20 bases between. CDR3 length: 15 amino acids. Germline V gene lookup returns CDR1 SNHLY and CDR2 FYNNEI. This CDR3 is CASSAGLQLDHEQYF. CDR3 coding DNA: TGTGCCAGCAGCGCGGGTCTTCAATTGGACCACGAGCAGTACTTC.

The chain has TRBV7-3 and TRBJ2-7; 14 nucleotides agree with TRBD2. The CDR3 totals 15 residues. Per the germline V gene, CDR1 is SGHTA and CDR2 is FQGTGA. The V gene end was trimmed by 5 bases and the J gene end by 3 bases; junction bases not matched to a gene: 3. CDR3 nucleotide sequence: TGTGCCAGCAGCCCCGGACTAGCGGGGGGCTACGAGCAGTACTTC. The encoded protein is CASSPGLAGGYEQYF.

The chain is built from TRBV2 and TRBJ1-2; a possible D gene is TRBD1 (5 bases). This CDR3 has 14 amino acids. Deletions cut 7 bases from V and 4 bases from J, with 16 bases between. Germline values: CDR1 SNHLY, CDR2 FYNNEI. The CDR3 DNA follows: TGTGCCAGCACTAACTCCCGCGACAGCTATGGCTACACCTTC. Its translation: CASTNSRDSYGYTF.

Concerning this clone itself: The junction departs from the called germline gene at one end, perhaps through a read error. This chain connects TRBV7-9 to TRBJ2-4, with 7 bases that match TRBD1. Germline loops: CDR1 SEHNR, CDR2 FQNEAQ (reference sequence). CDR3 length: 14 residues. The CDR3 spells CASNLGGQPNIQYF. CDR3 bases: TGTGCCAGCAACTTAGGGGGCCAGCCAAACATTCAGTACTTC. Together with reference TRBV7-9 and TRBJ2-4, the CDR3 gives the full variable domain: DTGVSQNPRHKITKRGQNVTFRCDPISEHNRLYWYRQTLGQGPEFLTYFQNEAQLEKSRLLSDRFSAERPKGSFSTLEIQRTEQGDSAMYLCASNLGGQPNIQYFGAGTRLSVL.

This clone was picked up a small number of times. V is TRBV6-5 and J is TRBJ2-3; D is perhaps TRBD2 (5 bases). The CDR3 is 16 amino acids. Germline V gives CDR1 MNHEY, CDR2 SVGAGI. The V end lost 0 bases, the J end lost 1 base, and 11 bases lay between the germline ends. For the CDR3, the DNA is TGTGCCAGCAGTTACTCGTTTGACTACCGCACAGATACGCAGTATTTT. Translating it yields CASSYSFDYRTDTQYF.

The chain has TRBV11-2 and TRBJ2-1; the D call may be TRBD1 or TRBD2 (5 bases each). V was shortened by 1 base and J by 6 bases, with 13 bases between the two germline ends. The germline gives CDR1 SGHAT, CDR2 FQNNGV. The CDR3 contains 15 residues. DNA of the CDR3: TGTGCCAGCAGCTTAGGGGGGACGGCGGGCAATGAGCAGTTCTTC. It specifies CASSLGGTAGNEQFF.

The chain couples TRBV11-1 to TRBJ2-3; TRBD2 matches 9 bases. V gave up 4 bases and J gave up 2 bases; unmatched junction bases: 7. Germline-derived CDR1 and CDR2 are SGHAT and FQDESV (reference sequence). There are 16 residues in the CDR3. The DNA of the CDR3 is TGTGCCAGCAGCTCACTAGCGGGCGCTTACACAGATACGCAGTATTTT. It translates to CASSSLAGAYTDTQYF.

In this sample, this clone turned up once. The V and J genes are TRBV13 and TRBJ1-5; 7 bases map to TRBD1. Germline lookup yields CDR1 PRHDT and CDR2 FYEKMQ (reference sequence). CDR3 length: 15 residues. V shed 3 bases and J 5 bases; nucleotides not matched to a gene: 7. CDR3: CASSFYRTGDQPQHF. CDR3 sequence (DNA): TGTGCCAGCAGCTTTTACCGGACAGGAGATCAGCCCCAGCATTTT.

The chain recombines TRBV4-1 with TRBJ1-5, with a weak D call TRBD1 (6 bases). Trimming removed 0 bases from V and 2 bases from J, with 17 bases in between. The germline V gene has CDR1 MGHRA and CDR2 YSYEKL. The length of the CDR3 is 18 residues. The CDR3 loop reads CASSQDLVGGKGNQPQHF. The CDR3 DNA is TGCGCCAGCAGCCAAGATCTTGTAGGGGGAAAGGGCAATCAGCCCCAGCATTTT.

The J gene is TRBJ2-7, the V gene TRBV6-6; 10 bases map to TRBD2. The CDR3 sequence is 14 residues long. J gave up 5 bases and V 5 bases, and 6 bases lay outside the gene matches. Germline CDR1 and CDR2: MNHNY and SVGAGI (reference sequence). CDR3 in amino acids: CASSRGTSVHEQYF. The DNA for the CDR3 is TGTGCCAGCAGTCGCGGGACTAGCGTCCACGAGCAGTACTTC.

The rearrangement links TRBV27 to TRBJ2-1; 13 nucleotides line up with TRBD2. Germline CDR1 is MNHEY and CDR2 is SMNVEV (reference sequence). The CDR3 consists of 19 residues. The V segment lost 1 base and the J segment 7 bases; nucleotides outside the gene matches: 13. CDR3 region: CASSLYGGGLAGDRNEQFF. As DNA, the CDR3 is TGTGCCAGCAGTTTATATGGGGGCGGACTAGCGGGAGATCGAAATGAGCAGTTCTTC.

The V call is TRBV7-6, the J call TRBJ1-1; weak D call: TRBD1 (5 bases). V lost 2 bases, J lost 4 bases, and 8 bases lay in between. Germline V gene data show CDR1 as SGHVS and CDR2 as FNYEAQ. This CDR3 spans 13 amino acids. DNA of the CDR3: TGTGCCAGCAGCTTAAGAGGGGTCACTGAAGCTTTCTTT. It codes for CASSLRGVTEAFF.